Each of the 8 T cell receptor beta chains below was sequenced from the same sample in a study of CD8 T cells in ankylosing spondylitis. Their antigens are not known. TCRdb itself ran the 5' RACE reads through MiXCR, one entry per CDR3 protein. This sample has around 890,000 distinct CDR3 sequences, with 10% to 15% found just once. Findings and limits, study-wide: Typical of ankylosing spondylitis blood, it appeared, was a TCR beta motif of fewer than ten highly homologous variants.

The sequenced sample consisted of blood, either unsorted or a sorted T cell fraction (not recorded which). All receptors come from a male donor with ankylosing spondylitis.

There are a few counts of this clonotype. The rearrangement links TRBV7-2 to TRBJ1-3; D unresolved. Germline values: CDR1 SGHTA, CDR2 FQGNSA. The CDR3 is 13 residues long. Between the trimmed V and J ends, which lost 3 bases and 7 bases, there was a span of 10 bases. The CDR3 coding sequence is TGTGCCAGCAGCTTGGCCGGACGGAACACCATATATTTT. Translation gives CASSLAGRNTIYF. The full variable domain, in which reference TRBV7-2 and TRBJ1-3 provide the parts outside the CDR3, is GAGVSQSPSNKVTEKGKDVELRCDPISGHTALYWYRQSLGQGLEFLIYFQGNSAPDKSGLPSDRFSAERTGGSVSTLTIQRTQQEDSAVYLCASSLAGRNTIYFGEGSWLTVV.

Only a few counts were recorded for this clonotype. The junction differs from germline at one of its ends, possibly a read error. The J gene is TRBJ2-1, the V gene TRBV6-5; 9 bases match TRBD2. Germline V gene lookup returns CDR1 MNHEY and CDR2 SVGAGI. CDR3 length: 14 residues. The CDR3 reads CASSYSRSSGTLSF. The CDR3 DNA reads TGTGCCAGCAGTTACTCGAGGTCTAGCGGGACGCTCAGCTTC.

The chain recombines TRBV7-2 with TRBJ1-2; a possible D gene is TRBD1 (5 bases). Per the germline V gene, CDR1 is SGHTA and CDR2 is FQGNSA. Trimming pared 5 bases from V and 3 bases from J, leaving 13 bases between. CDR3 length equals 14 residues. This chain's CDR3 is CASSQTRADYGYTF. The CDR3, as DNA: TGTGCCAGCAGCCAAACCAGGGCGGACTATGGCTACACCTTC.

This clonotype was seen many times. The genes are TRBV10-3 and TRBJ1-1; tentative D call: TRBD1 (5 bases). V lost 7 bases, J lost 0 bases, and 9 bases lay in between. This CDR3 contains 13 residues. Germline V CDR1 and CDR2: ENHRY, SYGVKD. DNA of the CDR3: TGTGCCATCAATAGGGGAATGAACACTGAAGCTTTCTTT. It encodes CAINRGMNTEAFF.

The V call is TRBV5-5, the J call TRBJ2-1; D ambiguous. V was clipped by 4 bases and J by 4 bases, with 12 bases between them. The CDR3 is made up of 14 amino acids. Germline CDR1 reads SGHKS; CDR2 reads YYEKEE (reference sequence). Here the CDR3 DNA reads TGTGCCAGCAGCCAAACGACGGCATACAATGAGCAGTTCTTC. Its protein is CASSQTTAYNEQFF.

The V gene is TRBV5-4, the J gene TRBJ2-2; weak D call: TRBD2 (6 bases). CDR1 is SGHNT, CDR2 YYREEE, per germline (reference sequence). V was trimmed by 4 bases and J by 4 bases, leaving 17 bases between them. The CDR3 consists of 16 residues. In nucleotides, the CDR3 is TGTGCCAGCAGCCTCCCGACTAGTAGGAGCACCGGGGAGCTGTTTTTT. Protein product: CASSLPTSRSTGELFF.

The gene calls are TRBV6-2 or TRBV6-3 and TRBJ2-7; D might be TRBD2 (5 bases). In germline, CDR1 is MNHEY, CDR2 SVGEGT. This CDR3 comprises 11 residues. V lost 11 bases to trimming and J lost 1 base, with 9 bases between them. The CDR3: CAGGQSYEQYF. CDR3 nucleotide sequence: TGTGCCGGCGGGCAGTCCTACGAGCAGTACTTC.

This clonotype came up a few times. CDR3 coding DNA: TGTGCCAGCAGTTTATCGCCAGCGGGAGAGGGTGAGCAGTTCTTC. It translates to CASSLSPAGEGEQFF. This chain connects TRBV27 to TRBJ2-1, with 8 nucleotides matching TRBD2. Germline V gene data show CDR1 as MNHEY and CDR2 as SMNVEV (reference sequence). CDR3 length: 15 amino acids. Trimming cost V 0 bases and J 9 bases; bases outside gene matches: 7.